This is a list of T cell receptor beta chains from one sample in a study of cytotoxic CD8 clonotypes in ibrutinib-treated CLL. Libraries were prepared by immunoSEQ multiplex PCR; TCRdb keeps only in-frame clonotypes and omits some of them. Of 250,000 to 350,000 clones listed, more than 70% are singletons. The material was PBMCs, obtained at disease progression, from a patient treated with ibrutinib. The receptors shown here come from a human donor with chronic lymphocytic leukemia. Both conserved end residues are part of each CDR3. The order of the fields is clone size, V gene, D gene, J gene, CDR3 protein, CDR3 DNA. D genes are given only for firm matches. Only some rows state a clone size, as once, few, many or a class for expanded clones.

clone size: NA
V gene: TRBV6-6
D gene: TRBD2
J gene: TRBJ2-3
CDR3 protein: CAGGRLAGDTDTQYF
CDR3 DNA: TGTGCCGGTGGGAGACTAGCGGGGGACACAGATACGCAGTATTTT

clone size: NA
V gene: TRBV6-5
D gene: NA
J gene: TRBJ1-3
CDR3 protein: CASSYSSGALNTIYF
CDR3 DNA: TGTGCCAGCAGTTACTCATCGGGGGCCCTAAACACCATATATTTT

clone size: NA
V gene: TRBV19
D gene: NA
J gene: TRBJ2-7
CDR3 protein: CASSIQVTYEQYF
CDR3 DNA: TGTGCCAGTAGTATCCAGGTTACCTACGAGCAGTACTTC

clone size: few
V gene: TRBV5-4
D gene: TRBD1
J gene: TRBJ2-5
CDR3 protein: CASSLVTGTLQETQYF
CDR3 DNA: TGTGCCAGCAGCTTGGTGACAGGGACCCTTCAAGAGACCCAGTACTTC

clone size: NA
V gene: TRBV28
D gene: NA
J gene: TRBJ1-5
CDR3 protein: CASSLLGRYSNQPQHF
CDR3 DNA: TGTGCCAGCAGTCTCCTAGGGCGGTATAGCAATCAGCCCCAGCATTTT

clone size: NA
V gene: TRBV6-6
D gene: TRBD2
J gene: TRBJ2-7
CDR3 protein: CASRTGLAGAFEQYF
CDR3 DNA: TGTGCCAGCAGAACGGGACTAGCGGGAGCTTTCGAGCAGTACTTC

clone size: NA
V gene: TRBV4-1
D gene: NA
J gene: TRBJ1-2
CDR3 protein: CASSQYPGPYGYTF
CDR3 DNA: TGCGCCAGCAGCCAATACCCAGGACCCTATGGCTACACCTTC

clone size: NA
V gene: TRBV5-6
D gene: NA
J gene: TRBJ1-5
CDR3 protein: CASSPGPSPGGNQPQHF
CDR3 DNA: TGTGCCAGCAGCCCCGGACCTTCCCCCGGAGGCAATCAGCCCCAGCATTTT

clone size: NA
V gene: TRBV19
D gene: TRBD1
J gene: TRBJ1-2
CDR3 protein: CASSIGHRGTGGYTF
CDR3 DNA: TGTGCCAGTAGTATCGGGCACAGGGGTACGGGTGGCTACACCTTC

clone size: NA
V gene: TRBV19
D gene: TRBD1
J gene: TRBJ2-7
CDR3 protein: CASSAATGPYEQYF
CDR3 DNA: TGTGCCAGTAGTGCCGCGACAGGGCCCTACGAGCAGTACTTC

clone size: NA
V gene: TRBV7-3
D gene: NA
J gene: TRBJ2-3
CDR3 protein: CASSHSMDGDTQYF
CDR3 DNA: TGTGCCAGCAGCCACAGCATGGACGGAGATACGCAGTATTTT

clone size: NA
V gene: TRBV5-1
D gene: NA
J gene: TRBJ2-3
CDR3 protein: CASSLRSQGSDTQYF
CDR3 DNA: TGCGCCAGCAGCTTGCGATCGCAGGGTTCGGATACGCAGTATTTT

clone size: NA
V gene: TRBV4-2
D gene: TRBD1
J gene: TRBJ1-5
CDR3 protein: CASSSSSGQGFQPQHF
CDR3 DNA: TGTGCCAGCAGCTCCAGCTCCGGACAGGGGTTTCAGCCCCAGCATTTT

clone size: NA
V gene: TRBV5-1
D gene: TRBD1
J gene: TRBJ1-2
CDR3 protein: CASSLPGQEKYGYTF
CDR3 DNA: TGCGCCAGCAGCTTACCGGGACAGGAGAAGTATGGCTACACCTTC

clone size: NA
V gene: TRBV7-2
D gene: TRBD2
J gene: TRBJ2-3
CDR3 protein: CASSNRLAGEGDTQYF
CDR3 DNA: TGTGCCAGCAGCAATAGACTAGCGGGAGAGGGTGATACGCAGTATTTT

clone size: few
V gene: TRBV10-3
D gene: NA
J gene: TRBJ1-1
CDR3 protein: CAGGGGKNTEAFF
CDR3 DNA: TGTGCCGGTGGTGGCGGGAAAAACACTGAAGCTTTCTTT

clone size: few
V gene: TRBV28
D gene: TRBD1
J gene: TRBJ2-7
CDR3 protein: CASTSPGQGRYF
CDR3 DNA: TGTGCCAGCACCTCCCCCGGACAGGGGCGGTACTTC

clone size: NA
V gene: TRBV11-3
D gene: TRBD2
J gene: TRBJ2-1
CDR3 protein: CASSLRLAGVNEQFF
CDR3 DNA: TGTGCCAGCAGCTTAAGACTAGCGGGAGTCAATGAGCAGTTCTTC

clone size: NA
V gene: TRBV7-8
D gene: NA
J gene: TRBJ2-5
CDR3 protein: CASSLVQGPETQYF
CDR3 DNA: TGTGCCAGCAGCTTAGTTCAGGGCCCCGAGACCCAGTACTTC

clone size: NA
V gene: TRBV2
D gene: TRBD2
J gene: TRBJ2-7
CDR3 protein: CASRSLAGGSYEQYF
CDR3 DNA: TGTGCCAGCAGGAGTCTAGCGGGGGGTTCCTACGAGCAGTACTTC

clone size: NA
V gene: TRBV5-1
D gene: NA
J gene: TRBJ2-6
CDR3 protein: CASSHTGSGANVLTF
CDR3 DNA: TGCGCCAGCAGCCACACAGGGTCTGGGGCCAACGTCCTGACTTTC

clone size: NA
V gene: TRBV4-1
D gene: TRBD1
J gene: TRBJ2-7
CDR3 protein: CASSHLGQGNEQYF
CDR3 DNA: TGCGCCAGCAGCCACCTGGGACAGGGTAACGAGCAGTACTTC

clone size: NA
V gene: TRBV5-1
D gene: NA
J gene: TRBJ1-5
CDR3 protein: CASSLAGDQPQHF
CDR3 DNA: TGCGCCAGCAGCTTGGCCGGAGATCAGCCCCAGCATTTT

clone size: NA
V gene: TRBV19
D gene: TRBD1
J gene: TRBJ2-7
CDR3 protein: CASSIGQGAYYEQYF
CDR3 DNA: TGTGCCAGTAGTATTGGACAGGGAGCCTACTACGAGCAGTACTTC

clone size: NA
V gene: TRBV4-1
D gene: NA
J gene: TRBJ2-1
CDR3 protein: CASSQIPEGYNEQFF
CDR3 DNA: TGCGCCAGCAGCCAGATCCCCGAGGGGTACAATGAGCAGTTCTTC

clone size: NA
V gene: TRBV25-1
D gene: TRBD1
J gene: TRBJ1-1
CDR3 protein: CASSDRTGLDTEAFF
CDR3 DNA: TGTGCCAGCAGTGACCGGACAGGGTTGGACACTGAAGCTTTCTTT

clone size: once
V gene: TRBV11-2
D gene: TRBD1
J gene: TRBJ1-2
CDR3 protein: CASSLYKGAPGYTF
CDR3 DNA: TGTGCCAGCAGCTTATATAAGGGGGCGCCCGGCTACACCTTC

clone size: NA
V gene: TRBV7-2
D gene: TRBD1
J gene: TRBJ2-7
CDR3 protein: CASSSLQRTGNYEQYF
CDR3 DNA: TGTGCCAGCAGCTCGCTTCAGCGGACAGGGAACTACGAGCAGTACTTC

clone size: NA
V gene: TRBV7-2
D gene: TRBD1
J gene: TRBJ1-2
CDR3 protein: CASSLGTGHGYTF
CDR3 DNA: TGTGCCAGCAGCTTGGGGACAGGGCATGGCTACACCTTC

clone size: NA
V gene: TRBV18
D gene: NA
J gene: TRBJ1-1
CDR3 protein: CASSPGHSTEAFF
CDR3 DNA: TGTGCCAGCTCCCCGGGGCACAGCACTGAAGCTTTCTTT

clone size: NA
V gene: TRBV2
D gene: NA
J gene: TRBJ2-7
CDR3 protein: CASREHLRAMRGIRDEQYF
CDR3 DNA: TGTGCCAGCAGGGAACACCTGCGTGCAATGAGGGGTATCAGGGACGAGCAGTACTTC

clone size: few
V gene: TRBV28
D gene: TRBD2
J gene: TRBJ2-2
CDR3 protein: CASRVPSGSNGELFF
CDR3 DNA: TGTGCCAGCAGGGTCCCTAGCGGGAGTAACGGGGAGCTGTTTTTT

clone size: NA
V gene: TRBV19
D gene: TRBD2
J gene: TRBJ2-3
CDR3 protein: CASSLAGPSDTQYF
CDR3 DNA: TGTGCCAGTAGTCTAGCGGGACCTTCAGATACGCAGTATTTT

clone size: NA
V gene: TRBV21-1
D gene: NA
J gene: TRBJ2-5
CDR3 protein: CACRTPYQETQYF
CDR3 DNA: TGTGCCTGCCGGACACCGTACCAAGAGACCCAGTACTTC

clone size: NA
V gene: TRBV2
D gene: NA
J gene: TRBJ1-2
CDR3 protein: CASSEVGHYGYTF
CDR3 DNA: TGTGCCAGCAGTGAAGTAGGCCACTATGGCTACACCTTC

clone size: few
V gene: TRBV4-1
D gene: NA
J gene: TRBJ2-5
CDR3 protein: CASSQDRWETQYF
CDR3 DNA: TGCGCCAGCAGCCAAGATCGGTGGGAGACCCAGTACTTC

clone size: NA
V gene: TRBV15
D gene: NA
J gene: TRBJ2-7
CDR3 protein: CATSSSRTSYEQYF
CDR3 DNA: TGTGCCACCAGCAGTAGTCGAACTTCCTACGAGCAGTACTTC

clone size: NA
V gene: TRBV23-1
D gene: TRBD2
J gene: TRBJ2-6
CDR3 protein: CASSQSGSGGISGANVLTF
CDR3 DNA: TGCGCCAGCAGTCAATCGGGTAGCGGGGGGATCTCTGGGGCCAACGTCCTGACTTTC

clone size: NA
V gene: TRBV4-1
D gene: NA
J gene: TRBJ1-5
CDR3 protein: CASSQALKGSHQPQHF
CDR3 DNA: TGCGCCAGCAGCCAAGCACTCAAGGGGAGCCATCAGCCCCAGCATTTT

clone size: NA
V gene: TRBV25-1
D gene: NA
J gene: TRBJ1-3
CDR3 protein: CASSPGTSDTIYF
CDR3 DNA: TGTGCCAGCAGTCCTGGGACGTCGGACACCATATATTTT

clone size: few
V gene: TRBV7-2
D gene: NA
J gene: TRBJ2-4
CDR3 protein: CASSYRALQGAKNIQYF
CDR3 DNA: TGTGCCAGCAGCTATAGGGCCCTACAGGGTGCCAAAAACATTCAGTACTTC

clone size: NA
V gene: TRBV5-1
D gene: NA
J gene: TRBJ1-3
CDR3 protein: CASTNGNTIYF
CDR3 DNA: TGCGCCAGCACCAATGGAAACACCATATATTTT

clone size: once
V gene: TRBV7-7
D gene: TRBD2
J gene: TRBJ2-1
CDR3 protein: CASSFLAGAEQFF
CDR3 DNA: TGTGCCAGCAGCTTCTTAGCGGGGGCTGAGCAGTTCTTC

clone size: once
V gene: TRBV9
D gene: TRBD1
J gene: TRBJ2-7
CDR3 protein: CASSAGDRVAYEQYF
CDR3 DNA: TGTGCCAGCAGCGCCGGGGACAGGGTGGCCTACGAGCAGTACTTC

clone size: NA
V gene: TRBV14
D gene: TRBD2
J gene: TRBJ2-7
CDR3 protein: CASAVGGTITYEQYF
CDR3 DNA: TGTGCCAGCGCAGTTGGCGGGACTATTACCTACGAGCAGTACTTC

clone size: once
V gene: TRBV10-2
D gene: TRBD1
J gene: TRBJ2-5
CDR3 protein: CASSRDRGQETQYF
CDR3 DNA: TGCGCCAGCAGCCGCGACAGGGGCCAAGAGACCCAGTACTTC

clone size: NA
V gene: TRBV6-1
D gene: NA
J gene: TRBJ1-5
CDR3 protein: CASSFDRSNQPQHF
CDR3 DNA: TGTGCCAGCAGTTTCGACAGGAGCAATCAGCCCCAGCATTTT